The 19 T cell receptor beta chains listed next were all sequenced from one sample in a study of T cell repertoires in cytomegalovirus infection. These TCRs are of unknown antigen specificity. Each CDR3 protein gets one entry after TCRdb re-called the reads with MiXCR. The sample consists of 200,000 to 250,000 distinct CDR3 sequences, 38% of them appearing once. The specimen was CD8+ T cells from cultured PBMCs, collected from culture after CMV antigen stimulation. The receptor source for this set is a human donor in good health (CMV status not recorded). Some clones in this sample may be carry-over from other donors' samples.

The chain is built from TRBV18 and TRBJ2-1, with 13 bases lining up with TRBD2. V was pared by 6 bases and J by 5 bases, with 7 bases of the junction left unmatched. The CDR3 runs to 16 residues. Germline V gene lookup returns CDR1 KGHSH and CDR2 LQKENI. CDR3 bases: TGTGCCAGCTCCCGGACTAGCGGGAGACCCCACAATGAGCAGTTCTTC. Residues: CASSRTSGRPHNEQFF.

This clonotype was counted a single time. The chain employs TRBV3-1 and TRBJ2-2, with 7 bases matching TRBD2. V lost 0 bases and J lost 6; bases outside the gene matches: 13. The CDR3 consists of 18 residues. Germline V gene lookup returns CDR1 LGHDT and CDR2 YNNKEL (reference sequence). The CDR3 loop is CASSQDLREVVDPGELFF. CDR3 nucleotides: TGTGCCAGCAGCCAAGATCTTCGGGAGGTCGTCGACCCCGGGGAGCTGTTTTTT.

This clonotype turned up a few times. This chain uses TRBV11-1 with TRBJ2-7, with D unclear. V was trimmed by 5 bases and J by 3 bases, leaving 14 bases between them. Per germline, CDR1 SGHAT and CDR2 FQDESV (reference sequence). The CDR3 is made up of 14 amino acids. CDR3 region: CASSTRGRGYEQYF. The CDR3 nucleotides read TGTGCCAGCAGCACCCGCGGAAGAGGCTACGAGCAGTACTTC.

This chain uses TRBV29-1 with TRBJ2-1; TRBD2 agrees at 10 bases. Trimming cost V 6 bases and J 2 bases; bases outside gene matches: 10. This CDR3 region has 16 residues. Germline assignment: CDR1 SQVTM and CDR2 ANQGSEA. The CDR3 region is CSVAGTSVTTYNEQFF. The CDR3 DNA sequence: TGCAGCGTAGCCGGGACTAGCGTCACAACCTACAATGAGCAGTTCTTC.

Written as DNA, the CDR3 is TGTGCCAGCAGTTACCCGACAGGGGGCACTGAAGCTTTCTTT. Its protein is CASSYPTGGTEAFF. V is TRBV7-9 and J is TRBJ1-1; TRBD1 agrees at 9 bases. The CDR3 runs to 14 residues. J lost 4 bases, V lost 6 bases, and 6 bases had no gene match. Per germline, CDR1 SEHNR and CDR2 FQNEAQ (reference sequence).

The rearrangement uses TRBV28 and TRBJ2-5, with D possibly TRBD1 on 5 matching bases. From germline, CDR1 is MDHEN and CDR2 SYDVKM. The CDR3 has 14 amino acids. V was clipped by 5 bases and J by 1 base, with 11 bases between them. DNA for the CDR3: TGTGCCAGCAGTCCCCTGGACACCCAAGAGACCCAGTACTTC. Translated: CASSPLDTQETQYF.

This clonotype was seen only once. The rearrangement links TRBV28 to TRBJ2-7; 9 nucleotides align to TRBD1. The CDR3 sequence is 14 residues long. Germline values: CDR1 MDHEN, CDR2 SYDVKM. V was pared by 5 bases and J by 5 bases, with 7 bases of the junction left unmatched. The CDR3 DNA sequence: TGTGCCAGCAGTCCCGGGACAGGGATCCACGAGCAGTACTTC. It encodes CASSPGTGIHEQYF.

The V call is TRBV7-8, the J call TRBJ2-1; D remains ambiguous. Trimming shortened V by 1 base and J by 9 bases, and 13 bases separated the two germline ends. The CDR3 length is 14 residues. Germline CDR1 and CDR2: SGHVS and FQNEAQ. The DNA of the CDR3 is TGTGCCAGCAGCTTAGAGCCCCTGGGCGGTGAGCAGTTCTTC. Protein sequence: CASSLEPLGGEQFF.

The rearrangement joins TRBV12-3 or TRBV12-4 to TRBJ1-1; TRBD1 agrees at 9 bases. The CDR3 is 18 residues long. V dropped 5 bases and J dropped 3; count of bases not matched to a gene: 16. CDR3 region: CASSPAPGQGSWDTEAFF. CDR3 coding DNA: TGTGCCAGCAGTCCCGCCCCGGGACAGGGTAGTTGGGACACTGAAGCTTTCTTT.

Many counts were recorded for this clonotype. The chain combines TRBV7-2 with TRBJ2-7, with D possibly TRBD1 on 6 matching bases. V was trimmed by 5 bases and J by 3 bases, leaving 11 bases between them. In germline, CDR1 is SGHTA, CDR2 FQGNSA. The CDR3 runs 13 residues. As DNA, the CDR3 is TGTGCCAGCAGCCCAGGGGCGAGCTACGAGCAGTACTTC. It yields the protein CASSPGASYEQYF. Together with reference TRBV7-2 and TRBJ2-7, the CDR3 gives the full variable domain: GAGVSQSPSNKVTEKGKDVELRCDPISGHTALYWYRQSLGQGLEFLIYFQGNSAPDKSGLPSDRFSAERTGGSVSTLTIQRTQQEDSAVYLCASSPGASYEQYFGPGTRLTVT.

This clonotype was seen more than once but under ten times. The gene calls are TRBV7-9 and TRBJ2-1, with 10 nucleotides matching TRBD2. CDR1 SEHNR and CDR2 FQNEAQ come from the germline V gene (reference sequence). The CDR3 spans 15 residues. The J segment lost 7 bases and the V segment lost 0 bases, leaving 3 bases of the junction unmatched. CDR3 loop: CASSLAAGGRNEQFF. The CDR3 DNA reads as TGTGCCAGCAGCTTAGCAGCGGGGGGGCGAAATGAGCAGTTCTTC. Full variable domain (rest looked up from reference TRBV7-9 and TRBJ2-1): DTGVSQNPRHKITKRGQNVTFRCDPISEHNRLYWYRQTLGQGPEFLTYFQNEAQLEKSRLLSDRFSAERPKGSFSTLEIQRTEQGDSAMYLCASSLAAGGRNEQFFGPGTRLTVL.

The chain has TRBV20-1 and TRBJ2-1; 7 nucleotides align to TRBD2. Trimming removed 0 bases from V and 3 bases from J; junction bases left unmatched: 11. Germline V gene sequence: CDR1 DFQATT, CDR2 SNEGSKA (reference sequence). The CDR3 loop spans 17 amino acids. CDR3 nucleotide sequence: TGCAGTGCTAGAGATGAGGTGGTAGCGGGCCTCTACAATGAGCAGTTCTTC. Its protein product is CSARDEVVAGLYNEQFF.

In its sample, this clonotype was seen a few times. V and J are TRBV7-8 and TRBJ2-1; no clear D gene. This CDR3 is 14 amino acids long. CDR1 is SGHVS, CDR2 FQNEAQ, per germline. V lost 6 bases and J lost 0, with 9 bases in between. In DNA, the CDR3 is TGTGCCAGCAGAACACCGAGCTCCTACAATGAGCAGTTCTTC. Translation gives CASRTPSSYNEQFF. The full variable domain, with the rest looked up from reference TRBV7-8 and TRBJ2-1, is GAGVSQSPRYKVAKRGQDVALRCDPISGHVSLFWYQQALGQGPEFLTYFQNEAQLDKSGLPSDRFFAERPEGSVSTLKIQRTQQEDSAVYLCASRTPSSYNEQFFGPGTRLTVL.

This clonotype has more than one count but fewer than ten. This chain joins TRBV7-2 and TRBJ2-7; TRBD2 aligns across 8 bases. This CDR3 has 14 residues. J lost 5 bases, V lost 1 base, and 4 bases had no gene match. Per germline, CDR1 SGHTA and CDR2 FQGNSA. DNA of the CDR3: TGTGCCAGCAGCTTAGGTGGGACTAGAGACGAGCAGTACTTC. Its translation: CASSLGGTRDEQYF.

The chain uses TRBV2 and TRBJ2-3; no clear D gene. The CDR3 is made up of 15 amino acids. Germline V gene sequence: CDR1 SNHLY, CDR2 FYNNEI. V lost 0 bases to trimming and J lost 1 base, with 8 bases between them. CDR3 amino acids: CASSEATKGTDTQYF. DNA of the CDR3: TGTGCCAGCAGTGAAGCAACAAAGGGCACAGATACGCAGTATTTT.

The J gene is TRBJ2-1, the V gene TRBV12-3 or TRBV12-4; 9 nucleotides match TRBD1. CDR3 length equals 16 residues. J was trimmed by 7 bases and V by 3 bases; bases with no gene match: 10. CDR3: CASSLARDRELNEQFF. The CDR3 nucleotides are TGTGCCAGCAGTTTGGCCCGGGACAGGGAGTTGAATGAGCAGTTCTTC.

This clonotype turned up a few times. The chain uses TRBV9 and TRBJ2-2; the match to TRBD2 covers 11 bases. The V and J ends lost 7 bases and 4 bases, in that order; junction bases with no gene match: 9. There are 16 residues in the CDR3. Germline V gene lookup returns CDR1 SGDLS and CDR2 YYNGEE. The chain's CDR3 is CASGTSSGRTTGELFF. The CDR3 coding sequence is TGTGCCAGCGGCACCTCTAGCGGGAGGACCACCGGGGAGCTGTTTTTT.

The chain carries TRBV7-8 and TRBJ1-4; the match to TRBD1 covers 7 bases. J was trimmed by 7 bases and V by 3 bases; bases with no gene match: 5. The CDR3 runs to 14 residues. The germline V gene encodes CDR1 SGHVS and CDR2 FQNEAQ. The DNA of the CDR3 is TGTGCCAGCAGCTTCGACAGGGTGCGTGAAAAACTGTTTTTT. This gives the protein CASSFDRVREKLFF.

This sequence joins TRBV11-2 and TRBJ2-1, with D perhaps matching TRBD1 (6 bases). The length of the CDR3 is 12 residues. V shed 3 bases and J shed 8 bases, with 8 bases lying between them. Germline-derived CDR1 and CDR2 are SGHAT and FQNNGV. CDR3 DNA: TGTGCCAGCAGCTTTACAGGGTATGAGCAGTTCTTC. It codes for CASSFTGYEQFF.